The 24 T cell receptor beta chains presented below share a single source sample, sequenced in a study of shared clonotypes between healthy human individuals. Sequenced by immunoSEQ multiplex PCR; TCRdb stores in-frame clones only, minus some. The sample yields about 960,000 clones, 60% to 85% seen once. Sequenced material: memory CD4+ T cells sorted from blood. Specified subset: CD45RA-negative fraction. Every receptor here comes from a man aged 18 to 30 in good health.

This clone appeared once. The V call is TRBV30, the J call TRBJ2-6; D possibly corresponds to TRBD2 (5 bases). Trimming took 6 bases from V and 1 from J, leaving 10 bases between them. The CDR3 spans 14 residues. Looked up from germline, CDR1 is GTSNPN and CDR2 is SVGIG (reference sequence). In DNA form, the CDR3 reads TGTGCCTGTCCTCGGAGGTCTGGGGCCAACGTCCTGACTTTC. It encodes CACPRRSGANVLTF.

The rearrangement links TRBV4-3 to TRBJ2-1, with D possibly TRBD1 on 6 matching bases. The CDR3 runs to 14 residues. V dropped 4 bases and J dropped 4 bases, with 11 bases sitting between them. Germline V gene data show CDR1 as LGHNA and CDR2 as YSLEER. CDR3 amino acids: CASSRNTGYNEQFF. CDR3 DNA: TGCGCCAGCAGCCGAAATACAGGGTACAATGAGCAGTTCTTC.

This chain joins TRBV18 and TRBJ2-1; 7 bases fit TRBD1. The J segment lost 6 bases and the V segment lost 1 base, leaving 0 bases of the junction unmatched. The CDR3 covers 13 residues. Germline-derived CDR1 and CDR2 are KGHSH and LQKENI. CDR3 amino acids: CASSPRDSNEQFF. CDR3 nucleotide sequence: TGTGCCAGCTCACCACGGGACAGCAATGAGCAGTTCTTC.

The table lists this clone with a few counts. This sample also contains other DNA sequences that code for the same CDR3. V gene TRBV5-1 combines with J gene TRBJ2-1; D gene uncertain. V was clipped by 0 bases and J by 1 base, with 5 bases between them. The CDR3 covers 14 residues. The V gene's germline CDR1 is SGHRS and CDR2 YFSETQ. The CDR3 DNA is TGCGCCAGCAGCTTGGTAGGGTCCTACAATGAGCAGTTCTTC. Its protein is CASSLVGSYNEQFF.

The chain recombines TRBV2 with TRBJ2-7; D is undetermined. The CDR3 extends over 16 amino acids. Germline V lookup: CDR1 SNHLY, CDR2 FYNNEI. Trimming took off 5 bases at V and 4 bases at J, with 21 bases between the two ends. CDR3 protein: CASSRFTGSTRYEQYF. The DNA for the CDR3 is TGTGCCAGCAGTCGATTCACCGGCAGCACGAGATACGAGCAGTACTTC.

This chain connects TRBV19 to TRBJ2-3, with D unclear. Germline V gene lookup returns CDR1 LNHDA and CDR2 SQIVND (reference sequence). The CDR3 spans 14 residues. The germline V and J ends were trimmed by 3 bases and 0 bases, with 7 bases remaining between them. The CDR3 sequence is CASSMGSSTDTQYF. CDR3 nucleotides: TGTGCCAGTAGTATGGGGTCTAGCACAGATACGCAGTATTTT.

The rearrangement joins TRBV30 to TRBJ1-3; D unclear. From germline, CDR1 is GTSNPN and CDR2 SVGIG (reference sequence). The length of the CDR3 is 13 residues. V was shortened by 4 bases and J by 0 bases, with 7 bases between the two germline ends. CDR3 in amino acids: CAWTPGSGNTIYF. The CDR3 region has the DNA TGTGCCTGGACGCCCGGCTCTGGAAACACCATATATTTT.

The DNA of the CDR3 is TGTGCCTGGAGTGGGGCGAGGGACAGGGGAGACGAGCAGTACTTC. This gives the protein CAWSGARDRGDEQYF. The V gene is TRBV30, the J gene TRBJ2-7; 10 bases are shared with TRBD1. The CDR3 runs 15 residues. Germline V lookup: CDR1 GTSNPN, CDR2 SVGIG (reference sequence). V lost 1 base to trimming and J lost 5 bases; unmatched junction nucleotides: 8. Looking up the rest from reference TRBV30 and TRBJ2-7 gives the full variable domain: SQTIHQWPATLVQPVGSPLSLECTVEGTSNPNLYWYRQAAGRGLQLLFYSVGIGQISSEVPQNLSASRPQDRQFILSSKKLLLSDSGFYLCAWSGARDRGDEQYFGPGTRLTVT.

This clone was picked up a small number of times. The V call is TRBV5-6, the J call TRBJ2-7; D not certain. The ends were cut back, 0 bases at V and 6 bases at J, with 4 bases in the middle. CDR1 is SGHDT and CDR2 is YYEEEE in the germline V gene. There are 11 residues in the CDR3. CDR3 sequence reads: CASSLGLEQYF. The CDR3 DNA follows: TGTGCCAGCAGCTTGGGGCTCGAGCAGTACTTC.

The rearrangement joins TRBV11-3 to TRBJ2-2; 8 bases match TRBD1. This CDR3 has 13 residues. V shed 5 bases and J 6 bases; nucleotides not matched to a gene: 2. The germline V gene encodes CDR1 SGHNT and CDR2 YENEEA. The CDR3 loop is CASSQTGAGELFF. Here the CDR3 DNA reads TGTGCCAGCAGCCAGACAGGGGCCGGGGAGCTGTTTTTT.

DNA for the CDR3: TGTGCCAGCTCACCATTCCGGGTGAGTCAAGAGACCCAGTACTTC. Protein product: CASSPFRVSQETQYF. The chain employs TRBV18 and TRBJ2-5; D is uncertain. The CDR3 runs 15 residues. Trimming cost V 2 bases and J 2 bases, with 12 bases left between them. Germline CDR1 is KGHSH and CDR2 is LQKENI.

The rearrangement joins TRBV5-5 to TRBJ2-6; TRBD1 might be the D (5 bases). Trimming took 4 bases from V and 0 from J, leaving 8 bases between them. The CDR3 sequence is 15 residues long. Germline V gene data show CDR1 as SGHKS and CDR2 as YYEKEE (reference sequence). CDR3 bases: TGTGCCAGCAGCATCACAGGCTCTGGGGCCAACGTCCTGACTTTC. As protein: CASSITGSGANVLTF.

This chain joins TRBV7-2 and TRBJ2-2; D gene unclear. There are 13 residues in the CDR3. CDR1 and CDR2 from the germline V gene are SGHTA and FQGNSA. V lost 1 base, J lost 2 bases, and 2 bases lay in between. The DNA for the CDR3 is TGTGCCAGCAGCTTAGACAACACCGGGGAGCTGTTTTTT. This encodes CASSLDNTGELFF.

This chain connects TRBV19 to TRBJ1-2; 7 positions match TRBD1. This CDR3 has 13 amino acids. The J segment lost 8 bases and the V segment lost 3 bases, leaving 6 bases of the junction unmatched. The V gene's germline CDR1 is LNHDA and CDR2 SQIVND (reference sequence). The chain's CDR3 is CASSMGTVGGYTF. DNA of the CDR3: TGTGCCAGTAGTATGGGGACAGTAGGAGGCTACACCTTC.

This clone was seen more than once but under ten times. The CDR3 is CASSLTSLGTQYF. In DNA, the CDR3 is TGTGCCAGCAGCTTGACTAGCCTGGGGACCCAGTACTTC. The genes are TRBV7-9 and TRBJ2-5, with 7 positions matching TRBD2. The CDR3 loop spans 13 amino acids. Germline V CDR1 and CDR2: SEHNR, FQNEAQ (reference sequence). Losses at the gene ends were 3 bases for V and 7 bases for J; bases not matched to a gene: 5. Complete variable domain (other parts from reference TRBV7-9 and TRBJ2-5): DTGVSQNPRHKITKRGQNVTFRCDPISEHNRLYWYRQTLGQGPEFLTYFQNEAQLEKSRLLSDRFSAERPKGSFSTLEIQRTEQGDSAMYLCASSLTSLGTQYFGPGTRLLVL.

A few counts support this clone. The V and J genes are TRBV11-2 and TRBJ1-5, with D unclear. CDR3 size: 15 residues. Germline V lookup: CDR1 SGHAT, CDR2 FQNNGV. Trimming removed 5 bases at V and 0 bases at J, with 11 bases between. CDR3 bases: TGTGCCAGCAGCCCCGAAGGGTATAGCAATCAGCCCCAGCATTTT. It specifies CASSPEGYSNQPQHF. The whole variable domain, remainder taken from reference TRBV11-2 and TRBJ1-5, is EAGVAQSPRYKIIEKRQSVAFWCNPISGHATLYWYQQILGQGPKLLIQFQNNGVVDDSQLPKDRFSAERLKGVDSTLKIQPAKLEDSAVYLCASSPEGYSNQPQHFGDGTRLSIL.

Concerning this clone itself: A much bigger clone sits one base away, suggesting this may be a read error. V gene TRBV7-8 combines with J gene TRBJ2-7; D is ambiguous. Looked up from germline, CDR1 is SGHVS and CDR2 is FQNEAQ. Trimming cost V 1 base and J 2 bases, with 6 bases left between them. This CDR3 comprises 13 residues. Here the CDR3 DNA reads TGTGCCAGCAGCTTAGGGGGTCCCTACGAGCAGTACTTC. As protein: CASSLGGPYEQYF.

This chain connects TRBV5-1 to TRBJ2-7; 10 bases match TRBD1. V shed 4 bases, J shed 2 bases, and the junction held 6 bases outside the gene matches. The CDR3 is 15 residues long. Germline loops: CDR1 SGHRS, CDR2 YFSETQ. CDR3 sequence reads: CASSIRDRGAYEQYF. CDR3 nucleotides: TGCGCCAGCAGCATCCGGGACAGGGGCGCCTACGAGCAGTACTTC.

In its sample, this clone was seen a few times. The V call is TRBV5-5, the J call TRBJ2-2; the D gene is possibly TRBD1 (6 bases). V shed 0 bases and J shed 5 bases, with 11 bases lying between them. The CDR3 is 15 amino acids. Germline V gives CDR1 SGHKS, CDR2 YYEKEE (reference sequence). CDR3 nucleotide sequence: TGTGCCAGCAGCTTGGAATGGCAGGGGACCGGGGAGCTGTTTTTT. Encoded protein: CASSLEWQGTGELFF.

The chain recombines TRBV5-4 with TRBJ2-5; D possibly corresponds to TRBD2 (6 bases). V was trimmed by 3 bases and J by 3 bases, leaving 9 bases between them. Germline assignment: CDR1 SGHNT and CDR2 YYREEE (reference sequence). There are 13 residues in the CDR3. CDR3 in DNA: TGTGCCAGCAGCTCCGGGGGAGAAGAGACCCAGTACTTC. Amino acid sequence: CASSSGGEETQYF.

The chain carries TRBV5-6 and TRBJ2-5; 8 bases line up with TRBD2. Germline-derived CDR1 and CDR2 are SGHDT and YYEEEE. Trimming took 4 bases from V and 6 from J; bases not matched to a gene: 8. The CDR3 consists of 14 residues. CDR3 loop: CASSDAGGKKTQYF. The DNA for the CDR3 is TGTGCCAGCAGCGACGCGGGGGGCAAGAAGACCCAGTACTTC.

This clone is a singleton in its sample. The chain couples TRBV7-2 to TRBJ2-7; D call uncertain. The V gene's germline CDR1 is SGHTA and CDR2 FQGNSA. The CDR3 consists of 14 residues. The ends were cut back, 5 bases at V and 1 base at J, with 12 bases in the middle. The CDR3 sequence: CASSRTDGSYEQYF. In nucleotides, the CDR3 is TGTGCCAGCAGCCGAACAGACGGTTCCTACGAGCAGTACTTC.

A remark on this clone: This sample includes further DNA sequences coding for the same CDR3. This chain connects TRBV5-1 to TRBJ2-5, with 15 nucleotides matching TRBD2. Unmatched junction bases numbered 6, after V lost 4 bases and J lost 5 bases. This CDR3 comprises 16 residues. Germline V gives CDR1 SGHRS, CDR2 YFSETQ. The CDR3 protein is CASSTGTSGGSETQYF. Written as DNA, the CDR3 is TGCGCCAGCAGCACAGGGACTAGCGGGGGGTCCGAGACCCAGTACTTC. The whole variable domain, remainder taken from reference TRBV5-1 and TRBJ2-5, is KAGVTQTPRYLIKTRGQQVTLSCSPISGHRSVSWYQQTPGQGLQFLFEYFSETQRNKGNFPGRFSGRQFSNSRSEMNVSTLELGDSALYLCASSTGTSGGSETQYFGPGTRLLVL.

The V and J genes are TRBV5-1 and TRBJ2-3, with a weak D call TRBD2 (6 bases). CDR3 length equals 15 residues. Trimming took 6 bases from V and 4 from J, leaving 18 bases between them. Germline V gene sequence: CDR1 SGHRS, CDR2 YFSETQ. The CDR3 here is CASNREVVGADTQYF. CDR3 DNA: TGCGCCAGCAATAGGGAGGTGGTTGGCGCAGATACGCAGTATTTT.